Listed below are T cell receptor beta chains from one sample, sequenced in a study of radiation and T cells in renal cell carcinoma. Produced via immunoSEQ multiplex PCR; TCRdb's table is partial and in-frame only. The repertoire holds approximately 140,000 clones, with around 78% as singletons. This sample comprised blood, obtained from a patient whose treatment included radiotherapy and nephrectomy. The receptors shown here come from a woman between 50 and 59 years old with renal cell carcinoma. Each CDR3 is given with its conserved first and last residue. Fields, in order: J gene, D gene, clone size, V gene, CDR3 protein, CDR3 DNA. D genes are given only for firm matches. Clone sizes are given selectively: once, few, many, or a class where the clone is expanded.

TRBJ1-2 | NA | NA | TRBV6-1 | CASTTDGGGYTF | TGTGCCAGCACTACCGACGGGGGCGGCTACACCTTC
TRBJ1-3 | TRBD1 | NA | TRBV7-9 | CASNPPGQTSGNTIYF | TGTGCCAGCAACCCCCCGGGACAGACCTCTGGAAACACCATATATTTT
TRBJ1-1 | NA | NA | TRBV9 | CASSVLWTDTEAFF | TGTGCCAGCAGCGTATTATGGACAGACACTGAAGCTTTCTTT
TRBJ2-1 | TRBD2 | NA | TRBV10-1 | CASSDGGESYNEQFF | TGCGCCAGCAGTGACGGGGGGGAGTCCTACAATGAGCAGTTCTTC
TRBJ1-1 | NA | NA | TRBV29-1 | CSVAQGFNTEAFF | TGCAGCGTGGCACAGGGATTTAACACTGAAGCTTTCTTT
TRBJ1-2 | NA | many | TRBV9 | CASSERKGSGNYGGYTF | TGTGCCAGCAGTGAAAGAAAGGGGTCTGGGAACTATGGGGGCTACACCTTC
TRBJ2-2 | NA | NA | TRBV5-1 | CASSLGAGTGELFF | TGCGCCAGCAGCTTGGGTGCGGGGACCGGGGAGCTGTTTTTT
TRBJ2-7 | NA | few | TRBV4-2 | CASSQGLPSYEQYF | TGTGCCAGCAGCCAAGGGCTACCCTCCTACGAGCAGTACTTC
TRBJ1-3 | NA | NA | TRBV9 | CASSVDLLGNTIYF | TGTGCCAGCAGCGTAGATCTACTGGGAAACACCATATATTTT
TRBJ2-7 | NA | NA | TRBV7-9 | CASSLAGPYEQYF | TGTGCCAGCAGCTTAGCGGGCCCCTACGAGCAGTACTTC
TRBJ2-1 | NA | NA | TRBV5-1 | CASSPDRLDPRQFF | TGCGCCAGCAGCCCCGATCGGCTCGACCCCCGGCAGTTCTTC
TRBJ2-3 | TRBD1 | NA | TRBV5-6 | CASSLDRGSTDTQYF | TGTGCCAGCAGCTTGGACAGGGGAAGCACAGATACGCAGTATTTT
TRBJ2-7 | NA | NA | TRBV23-1 | CASSHLCLSGYEQYF | TGCGCCAGCAGTCACCTCTGCCTCTCTGGATACGAGCAGTACTTC
TRBJ1-4 | NA | NA | TRBV7-9 | CASSTWDGSTNEKLFF | TGTGCCAGCAGCACCTGGGACGGCTCAACTAATGAAAAACTGTTTTTT
TRBJ2-7 | TRBD1 | NA | TRBV7-2 | CASSFSTGGYEQYF | TGTGCCAGCAGCTTTAGCACAGGGGGCTACGAGCAGTACTTC
TRBJ2-2 | NA | NA | TRBV9 | CASSPRQNTGELFF | TGTGCCAGCAGCCCCCGACAGAACACCGGGGAGCTGTTTTTT